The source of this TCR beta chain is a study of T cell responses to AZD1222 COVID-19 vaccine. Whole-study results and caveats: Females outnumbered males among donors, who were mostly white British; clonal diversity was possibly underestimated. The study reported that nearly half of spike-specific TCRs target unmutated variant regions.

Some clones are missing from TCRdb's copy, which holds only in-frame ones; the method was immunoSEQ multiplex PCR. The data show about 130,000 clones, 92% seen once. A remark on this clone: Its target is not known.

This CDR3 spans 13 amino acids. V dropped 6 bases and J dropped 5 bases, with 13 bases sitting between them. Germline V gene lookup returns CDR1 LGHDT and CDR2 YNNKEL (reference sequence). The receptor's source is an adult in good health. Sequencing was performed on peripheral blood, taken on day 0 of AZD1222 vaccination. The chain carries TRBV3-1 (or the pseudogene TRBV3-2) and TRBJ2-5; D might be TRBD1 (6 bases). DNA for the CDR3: TGTGCCAGCAGTGGGACACAACAGGAGACCCAGTACTTC. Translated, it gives CASSGTQQETQYF.